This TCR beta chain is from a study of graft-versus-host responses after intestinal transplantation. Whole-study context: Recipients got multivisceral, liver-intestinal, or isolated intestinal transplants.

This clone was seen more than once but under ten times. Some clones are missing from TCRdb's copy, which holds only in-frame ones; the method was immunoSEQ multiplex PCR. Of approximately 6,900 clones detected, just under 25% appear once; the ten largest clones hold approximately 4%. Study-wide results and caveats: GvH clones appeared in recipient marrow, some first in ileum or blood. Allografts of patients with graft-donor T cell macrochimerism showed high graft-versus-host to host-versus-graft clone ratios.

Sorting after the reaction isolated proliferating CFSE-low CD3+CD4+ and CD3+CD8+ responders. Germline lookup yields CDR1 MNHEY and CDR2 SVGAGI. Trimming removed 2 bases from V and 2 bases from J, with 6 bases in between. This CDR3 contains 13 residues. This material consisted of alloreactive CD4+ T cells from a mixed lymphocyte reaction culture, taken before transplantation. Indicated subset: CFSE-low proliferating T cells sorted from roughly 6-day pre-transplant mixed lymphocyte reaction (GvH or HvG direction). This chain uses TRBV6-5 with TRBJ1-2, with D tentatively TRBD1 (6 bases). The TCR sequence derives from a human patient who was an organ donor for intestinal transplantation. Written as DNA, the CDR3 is TGTGCCAGCAGTTACACAGGGAACTATGGCTACACCTTC. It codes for CASSYTGNYGYTF.